A single TCR beta chain is shown here with its context. The antigen is unknown. The entry originates in a study of cytomegalovirus exposure and HLA in healthy donors. The CDR3 has 18 residues. Trimming cost V 4 bases and J 5 bases; bases outside gene matches: 11. Germline V gives CDR1 SGHTA, CDR2 FQGTGA. The PCR made use of 60 Vbeta and 13 Jbeta primers. Produced via immunoSEQ multiplex PCR; TCRdb's table is partial and in-frame only. The table includes tens of thousands of clones, less than 80% detected once. Regarding the study as a whole: Productive rates of about 90% or about 30% were seen for most TCR beta V segments in an earlier analysis.

Despite likely unrecorded immune exposures, the donors were nominally healthy at the time of sampling. This chain joins TRBV7-3 and TRBJ2-2; 12 nucleotides align to TRBD2. The TCR sequence derives from a woman aged 45-59 years in good health and CMV-seronegative. The sequencing input was PBMCs. CDR3 loop: CASSSDGRTSGNTGELFF. The CDR3 bases are TGTGCCAGCAGCTCTGATGGCCGGACTAGCGGGAATACCGGGGAGCTGTTTTTT.